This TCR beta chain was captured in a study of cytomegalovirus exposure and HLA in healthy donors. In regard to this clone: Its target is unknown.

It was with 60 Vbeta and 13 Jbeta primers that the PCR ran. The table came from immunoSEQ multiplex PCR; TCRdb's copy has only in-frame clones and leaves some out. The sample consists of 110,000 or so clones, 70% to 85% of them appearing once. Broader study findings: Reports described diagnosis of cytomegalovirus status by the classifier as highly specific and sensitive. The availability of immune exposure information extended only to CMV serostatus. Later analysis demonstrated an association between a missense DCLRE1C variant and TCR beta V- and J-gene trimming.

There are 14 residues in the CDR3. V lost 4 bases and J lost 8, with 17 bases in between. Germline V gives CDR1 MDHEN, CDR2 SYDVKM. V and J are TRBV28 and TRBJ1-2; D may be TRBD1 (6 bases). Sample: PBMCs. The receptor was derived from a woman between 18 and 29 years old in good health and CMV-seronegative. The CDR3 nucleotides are TGTGCCAGCAGTTGGCATGTCAGGGGATGGGGCTACACCTTC. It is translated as CASSWHVRGWGYTF.